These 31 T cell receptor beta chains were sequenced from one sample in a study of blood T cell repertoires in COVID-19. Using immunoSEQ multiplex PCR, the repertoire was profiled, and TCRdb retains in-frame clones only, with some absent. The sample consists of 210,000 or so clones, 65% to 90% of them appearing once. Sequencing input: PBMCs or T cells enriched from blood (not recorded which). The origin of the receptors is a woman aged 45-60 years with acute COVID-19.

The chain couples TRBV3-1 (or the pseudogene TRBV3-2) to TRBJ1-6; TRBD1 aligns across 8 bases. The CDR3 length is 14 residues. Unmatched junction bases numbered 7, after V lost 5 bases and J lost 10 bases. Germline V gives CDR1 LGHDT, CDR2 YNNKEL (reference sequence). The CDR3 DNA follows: TGTGCCAGCAGCTTCGACAGGGGTCAATCACCCCTCCACTTT. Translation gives CASSFDRGQSPLHF.

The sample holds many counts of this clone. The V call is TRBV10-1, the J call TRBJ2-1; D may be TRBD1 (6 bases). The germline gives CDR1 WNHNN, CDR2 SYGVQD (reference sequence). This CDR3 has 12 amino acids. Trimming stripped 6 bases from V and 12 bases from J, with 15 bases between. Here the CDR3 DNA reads TGCGCCAGCAGCCCGCCGGAAGGGGGGCAGTTCTTC. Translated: CASSPPEGGQFF.

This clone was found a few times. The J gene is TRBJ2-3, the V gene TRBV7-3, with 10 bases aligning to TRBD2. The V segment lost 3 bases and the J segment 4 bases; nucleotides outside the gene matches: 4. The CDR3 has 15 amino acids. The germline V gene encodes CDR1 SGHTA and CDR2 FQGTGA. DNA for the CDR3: TGTGCCAGCAGCTTGACTAGCGGGCCTTCAGATACGCAGTATTTT. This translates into CASSLTSGPSDTQYF.

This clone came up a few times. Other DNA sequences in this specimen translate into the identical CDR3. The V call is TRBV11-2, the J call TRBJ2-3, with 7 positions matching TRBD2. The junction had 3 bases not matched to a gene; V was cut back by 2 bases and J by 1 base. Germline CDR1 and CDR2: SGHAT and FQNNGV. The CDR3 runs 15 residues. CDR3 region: CASSLRGGGTDTQYF. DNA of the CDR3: TGTGCCAGCAGCTTAAGGGGAGGGGGCACAGATACGCAGTATTTT.

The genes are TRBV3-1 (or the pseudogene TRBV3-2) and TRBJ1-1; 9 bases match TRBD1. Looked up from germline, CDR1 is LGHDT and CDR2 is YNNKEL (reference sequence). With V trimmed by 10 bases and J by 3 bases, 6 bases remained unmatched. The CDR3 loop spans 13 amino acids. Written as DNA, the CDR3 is TGTGCCACGTCACAGGGGGCGTACACTGAAGCTTTCTTT. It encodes CATSQGAYTEAFF.

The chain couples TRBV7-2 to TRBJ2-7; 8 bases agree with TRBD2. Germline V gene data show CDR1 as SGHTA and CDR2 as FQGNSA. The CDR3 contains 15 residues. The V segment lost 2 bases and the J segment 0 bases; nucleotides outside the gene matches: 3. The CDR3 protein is CASSLSGTSSYEQYF. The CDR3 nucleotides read TGTGCCAGCAGCTTATCCGGGACTAGCTCCTACGAGCAGTACTTC.

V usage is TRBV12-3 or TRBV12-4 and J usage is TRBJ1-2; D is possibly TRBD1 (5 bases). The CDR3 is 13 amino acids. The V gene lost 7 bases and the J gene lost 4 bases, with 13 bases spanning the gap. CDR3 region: CASTRGGVYGYTF. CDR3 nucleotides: TGTGCCAGCACCCGGGGGGGGGTCTATGGCTACACCTTC.

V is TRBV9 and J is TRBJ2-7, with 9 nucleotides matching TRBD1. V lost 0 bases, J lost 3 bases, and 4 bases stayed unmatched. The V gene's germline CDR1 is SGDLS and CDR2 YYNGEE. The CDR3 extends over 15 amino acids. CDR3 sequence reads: CASSVGGQGFYEQYF. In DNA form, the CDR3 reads TGTGCCAGCAGCGTAGGGGGACAGGGATTCTACGAGCAGTACTTC.

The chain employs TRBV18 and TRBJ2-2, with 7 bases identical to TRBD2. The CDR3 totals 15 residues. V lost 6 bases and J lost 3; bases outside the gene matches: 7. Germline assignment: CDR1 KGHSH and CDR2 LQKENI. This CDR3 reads CASSPTSLHTGELFF. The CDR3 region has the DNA TGTGCCAGCTCTCCGACTAGCCTCCACACCGGGGAGCTGTTTTTT.

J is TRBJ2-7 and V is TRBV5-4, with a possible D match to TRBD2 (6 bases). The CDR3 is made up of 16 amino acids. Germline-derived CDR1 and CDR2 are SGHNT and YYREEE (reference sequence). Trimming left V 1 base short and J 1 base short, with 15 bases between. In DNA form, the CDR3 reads TGTGCCAGCAGCTTGATCCCCAGGGAGGCTTCCTACGAGCAGTACTTC. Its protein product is CASSLIPREASYEQYF.

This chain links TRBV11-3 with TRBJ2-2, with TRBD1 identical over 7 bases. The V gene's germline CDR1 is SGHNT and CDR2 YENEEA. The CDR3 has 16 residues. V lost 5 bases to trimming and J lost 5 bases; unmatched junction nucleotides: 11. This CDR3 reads CASSNTGQVGTGELFF. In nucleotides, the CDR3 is TGTGCCAGCAGCAATACCGGACAGGTTGGGACCGGGGAGCTGTTTTTT.

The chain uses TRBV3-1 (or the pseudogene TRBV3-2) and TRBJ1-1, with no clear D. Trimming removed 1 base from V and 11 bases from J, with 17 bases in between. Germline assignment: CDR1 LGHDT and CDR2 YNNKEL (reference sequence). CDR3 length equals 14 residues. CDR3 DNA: TGTGCCAGCAGCCAAGGATCGACCAGCGGATTTGCTTTCTTT. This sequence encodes CASSQGSTSGFAFF.

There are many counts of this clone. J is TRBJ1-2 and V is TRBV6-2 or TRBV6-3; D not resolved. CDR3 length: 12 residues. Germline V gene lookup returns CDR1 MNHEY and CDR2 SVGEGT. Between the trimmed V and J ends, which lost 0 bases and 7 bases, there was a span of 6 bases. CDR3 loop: CASSYSRLGYTF. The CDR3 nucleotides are TGTGCCAGCAGTTACTCCCGACTTGGCTACACCTTC.

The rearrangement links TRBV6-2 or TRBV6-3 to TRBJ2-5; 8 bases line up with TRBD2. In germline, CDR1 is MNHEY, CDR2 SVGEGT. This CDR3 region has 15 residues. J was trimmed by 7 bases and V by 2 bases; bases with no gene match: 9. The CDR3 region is CASSYGVAGFGTQYF. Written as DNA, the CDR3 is TGTGCCAGCAGTTACGGGGTAGCGGGGTTCGGGACCCAGTACTTC.

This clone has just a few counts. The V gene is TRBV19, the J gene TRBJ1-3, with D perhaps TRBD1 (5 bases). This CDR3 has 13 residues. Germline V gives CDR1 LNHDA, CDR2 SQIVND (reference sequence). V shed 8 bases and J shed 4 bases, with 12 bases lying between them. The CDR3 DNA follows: TGTGCCAGTCGGCGCGGGGCAGGAAACACCATATATTTT. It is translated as CASRRGAGNTIYF. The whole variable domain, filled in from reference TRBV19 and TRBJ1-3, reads DGGITQSPKYLFRKEGQNVTLSCEQNLNHDAMYWYRQDPGQGLRLIYYSQIVNDFQKGDIAEGYSVSREKKESFPLTVTSAQKNPTAFYLCASRRGAGNTIYFGEGSWLTVV.

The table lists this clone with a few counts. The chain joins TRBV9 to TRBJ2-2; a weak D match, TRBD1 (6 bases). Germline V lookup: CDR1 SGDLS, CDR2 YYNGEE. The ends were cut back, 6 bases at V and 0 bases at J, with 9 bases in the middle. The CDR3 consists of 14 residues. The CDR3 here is CASTTGTNTGELFF. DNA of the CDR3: TGTGCCAGCACGACAGGAACGAACACCGGGGAGCTGTTTTTT.

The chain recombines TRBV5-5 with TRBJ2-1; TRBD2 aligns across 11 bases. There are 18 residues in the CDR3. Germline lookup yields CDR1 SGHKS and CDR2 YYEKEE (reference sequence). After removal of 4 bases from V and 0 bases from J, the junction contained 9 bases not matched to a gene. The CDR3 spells CASSPIAGGWSSYNEQFF. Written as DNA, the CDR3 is TGTGCCAGCAGCCCCATAGCGGGAGGGTGGAGCTCCTACAATGAGCAGTTCTTC.

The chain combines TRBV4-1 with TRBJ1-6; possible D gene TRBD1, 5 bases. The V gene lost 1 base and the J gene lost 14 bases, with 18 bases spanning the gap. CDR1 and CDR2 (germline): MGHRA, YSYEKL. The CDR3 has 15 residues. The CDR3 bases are TGCGCCAGCAGCCAAGCATTCCAGGGACTTGTCGCCCTCCACTTT. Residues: CASSQAFQGLVALHF.

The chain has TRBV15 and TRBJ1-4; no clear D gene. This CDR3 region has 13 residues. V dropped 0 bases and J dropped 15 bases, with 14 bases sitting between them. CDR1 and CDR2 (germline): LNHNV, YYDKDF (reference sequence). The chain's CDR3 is CATSRDRYAVLFF. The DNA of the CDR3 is TGTGCCACCAGCAGAGATCGGTACGCTGTATTGTTTTTT. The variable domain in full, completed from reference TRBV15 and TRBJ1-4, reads DAMVIQNPRYQVTQFGKPVTLSCSQTLNHNVMYWYQQKSSQAPKLLFHYYDKDFNNEADTPDNFQSRRPNTSFCFLDIRSPGLGDTAMYLCATSRDRYAVLFFGSGTQLSVL.

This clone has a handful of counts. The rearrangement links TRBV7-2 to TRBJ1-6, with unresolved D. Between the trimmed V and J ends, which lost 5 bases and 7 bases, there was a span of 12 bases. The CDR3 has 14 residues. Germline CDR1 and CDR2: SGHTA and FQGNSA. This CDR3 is CASSGRTRNSPLHF. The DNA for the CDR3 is TGTGCCAGCAGCGGGAGAACGCGGAATTCACCCCTCCACTTT.

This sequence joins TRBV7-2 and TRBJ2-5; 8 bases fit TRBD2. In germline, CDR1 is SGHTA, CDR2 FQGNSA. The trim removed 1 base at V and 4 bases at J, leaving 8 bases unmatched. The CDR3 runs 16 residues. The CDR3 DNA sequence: TGTGCCAGCAGCTTAGGCGTTATAAGCGGGAGAGAGACCCAGTACTTC. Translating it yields CASSLGVISGRETQYF.

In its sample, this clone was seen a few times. Written as DNA, the CDR3 is TGTGCCAGTAGTGCCGCGTGGAGGGGACAGGGCACCGGGGAGCTGTTTTTT. Amino acids: CASSAAWRGQGTGELFF. The chain joins TRBV19 to TRBJ2-2; 9 bases agree with TRBD1. This CDR3 has 17 residues. Germline V gene lookup returns CDR1 LNHDA and CDR2 SQIVND (reference sequence). The ends lost 5 bases at V and 4 bases at J; junction bases unmatched: 11.

CDR3 residues: CASSIILSTNEKLFF. The CDR3 DNA reads as TGTGCCAGTAGTATAATACTGTCAACTAATGAAAAACTGTTTTTT. The chain has TRBV19 and TRBJ1-4; D is uncertain. The germline CDR1 and CDR2 sequences are LNHDA and SQIVND (reference sequence). The CDR3 is 15 amino acids. Deletions cut 2 bases from V and 0 bases from J, with 7 bases between.

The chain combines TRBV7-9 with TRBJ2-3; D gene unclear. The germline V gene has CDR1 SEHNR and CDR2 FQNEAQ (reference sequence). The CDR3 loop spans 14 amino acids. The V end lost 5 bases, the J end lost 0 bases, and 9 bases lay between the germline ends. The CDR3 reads CASSQGRSTDTQYF. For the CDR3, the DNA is TGTGCCAGCAGCCAAGGCAGGAGCACAGATACGCAGTATTTT.

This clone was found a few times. The CDR3 DNA is TGTGCCAGCAGCCACAGACCCTACAGAGGGGAGCAGTTCTTC. It specifies CASSHRPYRGEQFF. The gene calls are TRBV27 and TRBJ2-1; perhaps TRBD2 as D (5 bases). This CDR3 is 14 amino acids long. V was trimmed by 6 bases and J by 10 bases, leaving 19 bases between them. Germline values: CDR1 MNHEY, CDR2 SMNVEV (reference sequence).

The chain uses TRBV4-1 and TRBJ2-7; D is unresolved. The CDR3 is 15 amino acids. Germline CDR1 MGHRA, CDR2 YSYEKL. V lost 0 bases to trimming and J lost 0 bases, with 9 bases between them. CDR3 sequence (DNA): TGCGCCAGCAGCCAAGATCGCGCGAGCTCCTACGAGCAGTACTTC. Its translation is CASSQDRASSYEQYF.

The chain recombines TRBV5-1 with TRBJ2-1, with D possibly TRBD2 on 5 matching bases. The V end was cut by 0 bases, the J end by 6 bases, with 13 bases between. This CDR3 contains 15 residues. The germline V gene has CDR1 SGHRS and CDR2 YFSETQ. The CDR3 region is CASSLASRAVNEQFF. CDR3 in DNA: TGCGCCAGCAGCTTGGCCTCGCGGGCAGTCAATGAGCAGTTCTTC.

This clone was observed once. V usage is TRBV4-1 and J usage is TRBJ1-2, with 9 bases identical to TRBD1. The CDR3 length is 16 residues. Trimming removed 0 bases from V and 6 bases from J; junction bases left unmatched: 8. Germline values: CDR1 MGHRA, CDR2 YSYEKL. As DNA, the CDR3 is TGCGCCAGCAGCCAAGATCCCCGGGACAGGGTTAATGGCTACACCTTC. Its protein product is CASSQDPRDRVNGYTF.

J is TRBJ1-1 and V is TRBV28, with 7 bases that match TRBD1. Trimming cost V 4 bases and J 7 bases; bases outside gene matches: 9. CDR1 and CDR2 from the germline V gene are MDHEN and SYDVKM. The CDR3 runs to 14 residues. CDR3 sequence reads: CASSSAGQILEAFF. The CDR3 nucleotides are TGTGCCAGCAGTTCCGCGGGACAGATCCTTGAAGCTTTCTTT.

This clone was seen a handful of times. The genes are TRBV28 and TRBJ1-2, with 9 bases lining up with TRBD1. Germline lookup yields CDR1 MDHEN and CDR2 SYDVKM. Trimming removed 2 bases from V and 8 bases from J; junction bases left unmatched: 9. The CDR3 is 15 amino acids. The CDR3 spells CASSLPPGTGKGYTF. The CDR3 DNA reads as TGTGCCAGCAGTTTACCTCCAGGGACAGGGAAGGGCTACACCTTC.

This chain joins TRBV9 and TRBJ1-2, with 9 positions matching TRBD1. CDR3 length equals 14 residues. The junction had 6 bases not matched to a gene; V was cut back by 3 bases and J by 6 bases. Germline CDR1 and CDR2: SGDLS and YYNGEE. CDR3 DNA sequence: TGTGCCAGCAGCGCGGCGGGACAGGGAAATGGCTACACCTTC. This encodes CASSAAGQGNGYTF.